Presented here are 10 T cell receptor beta chains from one specimen sequenced in a study of blood T cell repertoires in COVID-19. Here immunoSEQ multiplex PCR was the method, and the copy in TCRdb shows in-frame clones only, minus some. Of 200,000 to 250,000 clones in the sample, about three quarters were seen once. The specimen was peripheral blood. The receptor source for this set is a woman between 65 and 79 years old with acute or convalescent COVID-19.

The chain employs TRBV10-2 and TRBJ1-2; D not resolved. The CDR3 length is 13 residues. V was shortened by 8 bases and J by 8 bases, with 18 bases between the two germline ends. CDR1 and CDR2 from the germline V gene are WSHSY and SAAADI. The CDR3 DNA sequence: TGCGCCAGCCACACCGGGGTACAATTCGGCTACACCTTC. This translates into CASHTGVQFGYTF.

V gene TRBV9 combines with J gene TRBJ2-3; D is possibly TRBD1 (5 bases). Trimming cost V 4 bases and J 3 bases, with 12 bases left between them. Looked up from germline, CDR1 is SGDLS and CDR2 is YYNGEE. The CDR3 has 14 residues. CDR3 protein: CASSKLGVTDTQYF. CDR3 DNA: TGTGCCAGCAGCAAGTTAGGGGTAACAGATACGCAGTATTTT. The full variable domain, with the rest looked up from reference TRBV9 and TRBJ2-3, is DSGVTQTPKHLITATGQRVTLRCSPRSGDLSVYWYQQSLDQGLQFLIQYYNGEERAKGNILERFSAQQFPDLHSELNLSSLELGDSALYFCASSKLGVTDTQYFGPGTRLTVL.

V and J are TRBV29-1 and TRBJ2-7; D possibly corresponds to TRBD1 (8 bases). V lost 6 bases and J lost 2, with 20 bases in between. Germline assignment: CDR1 SQVTM and CDR2 ANQGSEA. This CDR3 comprises 15 residues. The CDR3 region is CSVRGYRGTTYEQYF. The CDR3 DNA reads TGCAGCGTCCGTGGTTACAGGGGGACTACCTACGAGCAGTACTTC.

V usage is TRBV18 and J usage is TRBJ1-1, with D possibly TRBD1 on 5 matching bases. CDR1 is KGHSH and CDR2 is LQKENI in the germline V gene. V lost 3 bases, J lost 8 bases, and 16 bases lay in between. This CDR3 region has 14 residues. CDR3 nucleotides: TGTGCCAGCTCACCCGGACCCGGCGGGACCGAAGCTTTCTTT. The encoded protein is CASSPGPGGTEAFF.

This chain links TRBV2 with TRBJ2-7, with TRBD1 as a possible D gene (6 bases). Trimming took off 3 bases at V and 7 bases at J, with 16 bases between the two ends. The length of the CDR3 is 14 residues. Per the germline V gene, CDR1 is SNHLY and CDR2 is FYNNEI. CDR3 bases: TGTGCCAGCAGTGATAGGCACAGGGCCAGGGAGCAGTACTTC. Translated: CASSDRHRAREQYF.

The chain combines TRBV29-1 with TRBJ1-3, with D perhaps matching TRBD1 (5 bases). V was cut by 3 bases and J by 5 bases, with 5 bases left in between. This CDR3 is 11 amino acids long. CDR1 and CDR2 (germline): SQVTM, ANQGSEA. CDR3: CSVEDRNTIYF. As DNA, the CDR3 is TGCAGCGTTGAGGACAGAAACACCATATATTTT.

The J gene is TRBJ1-2, the V gene TRBV6-5, with 7 positions matching TRBD1. Losses at the gene ends were 5 bases for V and 0 bases for J; bases not matched to a gene: 3. The CDR3 length is 14 residues. Germline V CDR1 and CDR2: MNHEY, SVGAGI. This CDR3 reads CASSRDSTNYGYTF. CDR3 nucleotide sequence: TGTGCCAGCAGTAGGGACAGCACTAACTATGGCTACACCTTC.

This chain connects TRBV18 to TRBJ2-7, with 7 bases that match TRBD1. This CDR3 region has 14 residues. Germline loops: CDR1 KGHSH, CDR2 LQKENI. Trimming at V came to 3 bases and at J to 1 base, leaving 3 bases not matched to a gene. The CDR3 region has the DNA TGTGCCAGCTCACCCGAGACAGGGTCCTACGAGCAGTACTTC. This gives the protein CASSPETGSYEQYF.

This rearrangement joins TRBV6-5 to TRBJ2-5, with 7 positions matching TRBD1. The V and J ends lost 0 bases and 2 bases, in that order; junction bases with no gene match: 0. CDR1 and CDR2 (germline): MNHEY, SVGAGI. The CDR3 has 14 residues. CDR3 in amino acids: CASSYSGQQETQYF. CDR3 nucleotide sequence: TGTGCCAGCAGTTACTCGGGACAGCAAGAGACCCAGTACTTC.

This clone has only one observation. V gene TRBV6-5 combines with J gene TRBJ2-3; TRBD1 matches 8 bases. The ends lost 6 bases at V and 4 bases at J; junction bases unmatched: 6. Germline values: CDR1 MNHEY, CDR2 SVGAGI. This CDR3 contains 14 residues. The CDR3 sequence: CASSQTGVPDTQYF. As DNA, the CDR3 is TGTGCCAGCAGCCAGACAGGGGTACCAGATACGCAGTATTTT.